Below, 11 T cell receptor beta chains from the same sample are listed, as sequenced in a study of shared clonotypes between healthy human individuals. Clones were read by immunoSEQ multiplex PCR, and TCRdb kept only the in-frame ones, dropping some. The table lists under 2,500,000 clones, under 97% of them singletons. Sequencing used naive CD4+ T cells sorted from blood. Noted subset: CD45RA+ positively selected. The receptor source for this set is a man aged 18 to 30 in good health.

The V gene is TRBV6-5, the J gene TRBJ2-5; TRBD2 matches 12 bases. The CDR3 extends over 15 amino acids. Germline loops: CDR1 MNHEY, CDR2 SVGAGI. V lost 8 bases, J lost 4 bases, and 8 bases stayed unmatched. CDR3 residues: CASGLAGGPRETQYF. The CDR3, as DNA: TGTGCCAGCGGGCTAGCGGGGGGGCCGAGAGAGACCCAGTACTTC.

The chain links TRBV19 to TRBJ1-2; maybe TRBD1 (6 bases). The CDR3 extends over 13 amino acids. Germline CDR1 LNHDA, CDR2 SQIVND (reference sequence). V lost 10 bases, J lost 0 bases, and 12 bases lay in between. CDR3 amino acids: CATLRGANYGYTF. CDR3 DNA sequence: TGTGCCACCCTCAGGGGAGCTAACTATGGCTACACCTTC. The full variable domain, in which reference TRBV19 and TRBJ1-2 provide the parts outside the CDR3, is DGGITQSPKYLFRKEGQNVTLSCEQNLNHDAMYWYRQDPGQGLRLIYYSQIVNDFQKGDIAEGYSVSREKKESFPLTVTSAQKNPTAFYLCATLRGANYGYTFGSGTRLTVV.

CDR3 sequence reads: CASSQVLLGQETQYF. CDR3 nucleotides: TGCGCCAGCAGCCAGGTCCTACTAGGGCAAGAGACCCAGTACTTC. This chain joins TRBV4-1 and TRBJ2-5, with D possibly being TRBD2 (5 bases). The CDR3 loop spans 15 amino acids. From germline, CDR1 is MGHRA and CDR2 YSYEKL. With 3 bases removed from V and 2 bases from J, the gap between germline ends came to 13 bases.

The chain carries TRBV9 and TRBJ2-4; possibly TRBD2 for D (5 bases). With 2 bases removed from V and 0 bases from J, the gap between germline ends came to 21 bases. Germline V gene lookup returns CDR1 SGDLS and CDR2 YYNGEE. This CDR3 comprises 19 residues. CDR3 protein: CASSVEGSGDSLAKNIQYF. CDR3 sequence (DNA): TGTGCCAGCAGCGTTGAGGGCTCAGGTGACTCACTAGCCAAAAACATTCAGTACTTC. Using reference TRBV9 and TRBJ2-4 for the parts outside the CDR3, the full variable domain is DSGVTQTPKHLITATGQRVTLRCSPRSGDLSVYWYQQSLDQGLQFLIQYYNGEERAKGNILERFSAQQFPDLHSELNLSSLELGDSALYFCASSVEGSGDSLAKNIQYFGAGTRLSVL.

This clone occurred once. The CDR3, as DNA: TGTGGGGCCACAGGGTCGGTAGGCTATGGCTACACCTTC. This codes for CGATGSVGYGYTF. The genes are TRBV30 and TRBJ1-2, with D possibly TRBD1 on 6 matching bases. CDR3 size: 13 residues. The germline V gene has CDR1 GTSNPN and CDR2 SVGIG (reference sequence).

The chain employs TRBV10-3 and TRBJ1-2, with a weak D call TRBD1 (5 bases). Trimming shortened V by 0 bases and J by 0 bases, and 8 bases separated the two germline ends. From germline, CDR1 is ENHRY and CDR2 SYGVKD. The CDR3 length is 15 residues. As DNA, the CDR3 is TGTGCCATCAGTGAGTCGCAGGGAGCTAACTATGGCTACACCTTC. It codes for CAISESQGANYGYTF.

This clone was found once. The chain employs TRBV5-1 and TRBJ2-7; D may be TRBD1 or TRBD2 (6 bases each). CDR1 is SGHRS, CDR2 YFSETQ, per germline. Trimming shortened V by 1 base and J by 7 bases, and 9 bases separated the two germline ends. The CDR3 is 12 residues long. This CDR3 is CASSLLGGEQYF. CDR3 DNA sequence: TGCGCCAGCAGCTTGTTAGGGGGGGAGCAGTACTTC.

The chain employs TRBV5-1 and TRBJ2-7, with no clear D. Trimming removed 7 bases at V and 0 bases at J, with 14 bases between. Germline V gene sequence: CDR1 SGHRS, CDR2 YFSETQ. The CDR3 sequence is 14 residues long. The CDR3 reads CASGRTASSYEQYF. The CDR3 DNA is TGCGCCAGCGGTAGGACGGCCAGCTCCTACGAGCAGTACTTC.

This sequence joins TRBV28 and TRBJ1-3; TRBD1 aligns across 10 bases. This CDR3 region has 15 residues. V lost 7 bases and J lost 0; bases outside the gene matches: 3. From germline, CDR1 is MDHEN and CDR2 SYDVKM. This CDR3 reads CASIGTGDSGNTIYF. The CDR3 DNA reads TGTGCCAGCATAGGGACAGGGGACTCTGGAAACACCATATATTTT.

The chain employs TRBV7-8 and TRBJ2-3; D remains ambiguous. The CDR3 is made up of 13 amino acids. Germline V lookup: CDR1 SGHVS, CDR2 FQNEAQ. The germline V and J ends were trimmed by 1 base and 6 bases, with 8 bases remaining between them. This CDR3 reads CASSLGLPDTQYF. DNA for the CDR3: TGTGCCAGCAGCTTAGGGTTGCCCGATACGCAGTATTTT.

The chain has TRBV4-3 and TRBJ1-4; D perhaps matches TRBD1 (6 bases). The CDR3 has 19 amino acids. V lost 1 base and J 0 bases, leaving 18 bases between the germline ends. Germline CDR1 reads LGHNA; CDR2 reads YSLEER. The CDR3 DNA sequence: TGCGCCAGCAGCCAAGTAGTCCGGGGACACCTCACAACTAATGAAAAACTGTTTTTT. It is translated as CASSQVVRGHLTTNEKLFF.